Detailed here is one TCR beta chain. The antigen is not known. This entry comes from a study of T-cell reconstitution after alpha-beta-depleted transplantation in children. Unique molecular identifiers were incorporated into the prepared TCRbeta library. TCRdb ran MiXCR on the PCR reads and lists one entry per CDR3 protein. The sample comprises 250,000 to 400,000 distinct CDR3 sequences, around 20% of which are singletons, and 9.5% to 13% rests with the top ten. Study results and limitations: Several patients had high TCRbeta diversity at day 60; it came from surviving recipient T cells and thymic progenitors. Reported findings indicate that, about two months after transplant, alpha-beta T cells came from several hundred expanded clones, which were derived from non-depleted graft cells. From newly produced T cells came most of the T-cell counts and diversity one year after transplant.

CDR1 is DFQATT, CDR2 SNEGSKA, per germline (reference sequence). V was pared by 6 bases and J by 4 bases, with 19 bases between. There are 14 residues in the CDR3. The specimen was PBMCs, mostly from graft donor cells, collected 180 days after TCRalphabeta/CD19-depleted stem cell transplant. This TCR came from a male patient under 18 who had a stem cell transplant for acute lymphoblastic leukemia, so the T cells may come from the graft donor. The chain links TRBV20-1 to TRBJ2-7; TRBD2 is a possible D gene (5 bases). The CDR3 nucleotides are TGCAGTGCCTTCATTTTACGAGGGCCTTACGAGCAGTACTTC. This sequence encodes CSAFILRGPYEQYF.